This record concerns one T cell receptor beta chain sequence. Its binding antigen is unknown. Per-nucleotide qualities are absent, and no much larger clonotype sits a single base away. This record comes from a study of blood T cell repertoires in COVID-19 (dated by TCRdb to the early 2020s). Broadly, across the study: Collaborator samples came from the United States, Italy and Spain and covered acute and convalescent phases of COVID-19. Samples came from the ongoing ImmuneRACE study (first 160 participants) plus 1,254 subjects from 6 global collaborators. Subjects who had been exposed to COVID-19, were actively infected with it, or had recovered from it provided the deeply sampled blood TCRbeta repertoires that made up the dataset. HLA class I and class II types, where available, came from metadata supplied by the sample provider rather than from assay-based typing. Nearly every sample came with metadata listing a de-identified subject ID, COVID-19 status, age in years and sex. The repertoires were released in a freely available public database intended as a resource for research on the immune response to SARS-CoV-2. The material from the prospective study consisted of cDNA or gDNA derived from T cells, B-cell-depleted T cells, or PBMCs.

Participants in the prospective study were aged about 18 to 90 years, lived in under 30 United States geographic areas, and enrolled through a virtual design. Cohort assignment in the prospective study relied on participant-reported clinical history from a screening survey and a study questionnaire. For ImmuneRACE Cohort 3, a participant was defined as recovered based on two consecutive negative NP/OP PCR tests, clearance by a healthcare professional, or resolution of symptoms. Each participant in the prospective study had whole blood, serum and a nasopharyngeal or oropharyngeal swab collected by mobile phlebotomists. Prospective study participants could optionally give additional blood draws and questionnaires over an approximately 2-month period. Prospective study blood samples were shipped either frozen or at room temperature before DNA extraction. Broader findings and caveats from the paper: How much clinical and demographic metadata was included differed by source and by participant, and the metadata was provided uncurated.

TCRbeta CDR3 regions were amplified from genomic DNA using the immunoSEQ Assay, a bias-controlled multiplex PCR. In the authors' own workflow: The number of nucleated cells in each sample was estimated by amplification of reference gene primers within the assay. To quantify the absolute abundance of each unique TCRbeta CDR3 rearrangement, sequence reads were collapsed and filtered. For each sample, productive Simpson clonality was calculated by taking the square root of Simpson's diversity index across productive rearrangements. TCRdb took over this immuneACCESS table, retaining in-frame rearrangements with V and J assigned. Such tables are incomplete; in checked studies, under half of the missing clones stem from an unresolved V gene, and the remainder is unexplained. The D gene and trimming were derived from the DNA, and the V and J assignments and clone size from that table. The sample table records roughly 300,000 clones; under 95% of these occur just once. The top ten constitute about a fifth of the sample.

The sequence was obtained from a woman in her thirties who had recovered from COVID-19. The sample comprised PBMCs or T cells enriched from blood (not recorded which).

The CDR3 has the sequence CASSLRLHSYEQYF. The bases are TGTGCCAGCAGCTTACGACTGCACTCCTACGAGCAGTACTTC. The chain employs TRBV5-4 and TRBJ2-7; no D gene is confidently identified. Between the V and J ends, shortened by 2 bases and 0 bases respectively, the junction contains 9 bases. Spanning cysteine to phenylalanine, the CDR3 consists of 14 amino acids. The entry retains the CDR3 DNA only, 42 bases that are in frame from base 1. Via the germline V gene (reference sequence), CDR1 is SGHNT and CDR2 YYREEE. The CDR3, completed at both ends by the reference TRBV5-4 and TRBJ2-7 genes, gives the full variable domain ETGVTQSPTHLIKTRGQQVTLRCSSQSGHNTVSWYQQALGQGPQFIFQYYREEENGRGNFPPRFSGLQFPNYSSELNVNALELDDSALYLCASSLRLHSYEQYFGPGTRLTVT.